The 4 T cell receptor beta chains below all came from one sample that was sequenced in a study of T cells in Graves' hyperthyroidism and ophthalmopathy. Amplified TCR beta CDR3 regions came from RNA transcripts. First-round RT-PCR of the TCR CDR3 relied on the HTBI primer set. TCRdb re-derived calls from the multiplex PCR reads in MiXCR, one entry per CDR3 protein. The data contain 300,000 to 450,000 distinct CDR3 sequences, roughly 25% of them singletons. Material: blood. Receptors were obtained from a man aged 50 to 60 with Graves' hyperthyroidism.

V gene TRBV29-1 combines with J gene TRBJ1-2; D is ambiguous. Germline assignment: CDR1 SQVTM and CDR2 ANQGSEA. Trimming stripped 0 bases from V and 8 bases from J, with 10 bases between. The CDR3 length is 12 residues. In DNA form, the CDR3 reads TGCAGCGTTGAAGATGAGGCTTGGGGCTACACCTTC. Residues: CSVEDEAWGYTF.

The CDR3 here is CASSKAGDQETQYF. The CDR3 region has the DNA TGTGCCAGCAGTAAAGCAGGGGACCAAGAGACCCAGTACTTC. The rearrangement uses TRBV12-3 or TRBV12-4 and TRBJ2-5; a weak D match, TRBD1 (6 bases). The CDR3 sequence is 14 residues long. The V end was cut by 5 bases, the J end by 0 bases, with 10 bases between.

This clonotype was detected a few times. This chain connects TRBV12-3 or TRBV12-4 to TRBJ2-2; D gene uncertain. This CDR3 region has 15 residues. V was shortened by 5 bases and J by 1 base, with 11 bases between the two germline ends. CDR3 in amino acids: CASSPRIRNTGELFF. The CDR3 DNA follows: TGTGCCAGCAGTCCCCGGATTAGGAACACCGGGGAGCTGTTTTTT.

This clonotype was detected many times. CDR3 sequence: CASRQTGGAETQYF. CDR3 bases: TGTGCCAGCAGGCAGACAGGGGGCGCCGAGACCCAGTACTTC. This chain uses TRBV12-3 or TRBV12-4 with TRBJ2-5; the match to TRBD1 covers 10 bases. This CDR3 contains 14 residues. With 6 bases clipped from V and 5 bases from J, the junction kept 6 bases outside the gene matches.